The next 28 T cell receptor beta chains were all read from a single sample in a study of blood T cell repertoires in COVID-19. TCRdb keeps only in-frame clones here, not all; method: immunoSEQ multiplex PCR. This table has about 220,000 clones, about 79% appearing once. The material sequenced was PBMCs or T cells enriched from blood (not recorded which). The receptors were sampled from a woman aged 40 to 50 with acute COVID-19.

The chain is built from TRBV7-9 and TRBJ2-5, with a tentative D call TRBD2 (6 bases). The V gene lost 1 base and the J gene lost 0 bases, with 12 bases spanning the gap. CDR3 length: 16 residues. Germline assignment: CDR1 SEHNR and CDR2 FQNEAQ (reference sequence). CDR3 sequence reads: CASSLGGVLYQETQYF. The CDR3 DNA reads as TGTGCCAGCAGCTTAGGGGGGGTTTTGTACCAAGAGACCCAGTACTTC.

The chain links TRBV24-1 to TRBJ1-5, with 7 nucleotides matching TRBD1. The CDR3 is 13 amino acids. Trimming took 7 bases from V and 4 from J; bases not matched to a gene: 3. Per germline, CDR1 KGHDR and CDR2 SFDVKD. In DNA form, the CDR3 reads TGTGCCACCAGAGACAGGGAAAATCAGCCCCAGCATTTT. Its protein product is CATRDRENQPQHF.

The chain has TRBV5-6 and TRBJ2-7; 7 nucleotides match TRBD1. The V segment lost 4 bases and the J segment 3 bases; nucleotides outside the gene matches: 10. CDR1 and CDR2 from the germline V gene are SGHDT and YYEEEE. This CDR3 has 15 amino acids. This chain's CDR3 is CASSTAGTVNYEQYF. The CDR3 bases are TGTGCCAGCAGCACAGCCGGGACAGTGAACTACGAGCAGTACTTC.

The chain has TRBV15 and TRBJ2-7; TRBD2 matches 9 bases. Germline V gene sequence: CDR1 LNHNV, CDR2 YYDKDF (reference sequence). Unmatched junction bases numbered 13, after V lost 5 bases and J lost 2 bases. CDR3 length: 17 amino acids. CDR3 residues: CATSLERVTSGPYEQYF. The CDR3 nucleotides read TGTGCCACCAGCCTCGAGAGAGTGACTAGCGGACCCTACGAGCAGTACTTC.

This sequence joins TRBV11-1 and TRBJ1-5; 7 nucleotides line up with TRBD1. J lost 5 bases, V lost 5 bases, and 9 bases had no gene match. The CDR3 runs 15 residues. CDR1 is SGHAT, CDR2 FQDESV, per germline (reference sequence). The CDR3 here is CASSVTGAADQPQHF. DNA of the CDR3: TGTGCCAGCAGCGTTACAGGGGCCGCCGATCAGCCCCAGCATTTT.

This clone was picked up one time. The rearrangement links TRBV7-2 to TRBJ1-3, with D possibly TRBD1 on 5 matching bases. The CDR3 covers 16 residues. Germline V gives CDR1 SGHTA, CDR2 FQGNSA. Trimming removed 2 bases at V and 0 bases at J, with 11 bases between. The CDR3 DNA reads as TGTGCCAGCAGCTTACGGGGGGGGGACTCTGGAAACACCATATATTTT. It is translated as CASSLRGGDSGNTIYF. Filled out from reference TRBV7-2 and TRBJ1-3, the complete variable domain reads GAGVSQSPSNKVTEKGKDVELRCDPISGHTALYWYRQSLGQGLEFLIYFQGNSAPDKSGLPSDRFSAERTGGSVSTLTIQRTQQEDSAVYLCASSLRGGDSGNTIYFGEGSWLTVV.

The gene calls are TRBV12-3 or TRBV12-4 and TRBJ1-1; 12 bases line up with TRBD1. The trim removed 2 bases at V and 10 bases at J, leaving 2 bases unmatched. This CDR3 has 13 residues. CDR3 nucleotide sequence: TGTGCCAGCAGTTTATGGGACAGGGGGCCAGCTTTCTTT. Encoded protein: CASSLWDRGPAFF.

The rearrangement uses TRBV19 and TRBJ2-7, with 7 bases identical to TRBD1. Germline lookup yields CDR1 LNHDA and CDR2 SQIVND (reference sequence). The V segment lost 3 bases and the J segment 5 bases; nucleotides outside the gene matches: 4. The CDR3 extends over 13 amino acids. CDR3 nucleotides: TGTGCCAGTAGTATCTTAGGGGGCCACGAGCAGTACTTC. Protein sequence: CASSILGGHEQYF.

The sample holds a few counts of this clone. This sequence joins TRBV11-2 and TRBJ2-7, with D possibly TRBD1 on 6 matching bases. The germline V gene has CDR1 SGHAT and CDR2 FQNNGV. The CDR3 covers 15 residues. Between the trimmed V and J ends, which lost 5 bases and 3 bases, there was a span of 17 bases. The CDR3 nucleotides read TGTGCCAGCAGCCCTCCACTCGCAGGGGACTACGAGCAGTACTTC. Its protein is CASSPPLAGDYEQYF.

The chain recombines TRBV4-1 with TRBJ2-7, with a weak D call TRBD2 (5 bases). Between the trimmed V and J ends, which lost 2 bases and 0 bases, there was a span of 11 bases. Germline V CDR1 and CDR2: MGHRA, YSYEKL. The CDR3 spans 15 residues. In DNA, the CDR3 is TGCGCCAGCAGCCAACCCGGGGATAGCTCCTACGAGCAGTACTTC. Protein: CASSQPGDSSYEQYF.

The genes are TRBV6-5 and TRBJ1-3; D uncertain. The CDR3 totals 13 residues. Germline CDR1 is MNHEY and CDR2 is SVGAGI. Trimming left V 10 bases short and J 0 bases short, with 10 bases between. The CDR3 region has the DNA TGTGCCATACAGCCTTACTCTGGAAACACCATATATTTT. This gives the protein CAIQPYSGNTIYF.

CDR3 nucleotide sequence: TGTGCCAGCAGCTTCCAGGGCCACTATGGCTACACCTTC. Its protein is CASSFQGHYGYTF. The rearrangement uses TRBV7-2 and TRBJ1-2, with D possibly being TRBD1 (5 bases). The V gene's germline CDR1 is SGHTA and CDR2 FQGNSA. The CDR3 loop spans 13 amino acids. V was pared by 3 bases and J by 3 bases, with 8 bases between.

This chain uses TRBV4-2 with TRBJ2-1, with 8 bases fitting TRBD2. This CDR3 contains 17 residues. Looked up from germline, CDR1 is LGHNA and CDR2 is YNFKEQ. With V trimmed by 0 bases and J by 8 bases, 12 bases remained unmatched. The CDR3 DNA follows: TGTGCCAGCAGCCAAGACTTTGGGACTAGACGTGGGGATGAGCAGTTCTTC. Its translation: CASSQDFGTRRGDEQFF.

This rearrangement joins TRBV5-1 to TRBJ2-3, with 12 positions matching TRBD2. CDR1 is SGHRS and CDR2 is YFSETQ in the germline V gene. This CDR3 spans 18 amino acids. With 4 bases clipped from V and 1 base from J, the junction kept 10 bases outside the gene matches. The DNA for the CDR3 is TGCGCCAGCAGCCACCGACTAGCGGGAGCTGTTGGCACAGATACGCAGTATTTT. Its translation is CASSHRLAGAVGTDTQYF.

This rearrangement joins TRBV7-3 to TRBJ2-1, with D tentatively TRBD1 (5 bases). The CDR3 extends over 14 amino acids. V lost 2 bases and J lost 8, with 13 bases in between. The germline CDR1 and CDR2 sequences are SGHTA and FQGTGA. CDR3: CASSLLGRIDEQFF. The CDR3, as DNA: TGTGCCAGCAGCTTATTGGGGCGAATCGATGAGCAGTTCTTC.

This rearrangement joins TRBV12-5 to TRBJ2-2; D may be TRBD1 (6 bases). Per the germline V gene, CDR1 is LGHNT and CDR2 is FRNRAP. The length of the CDR3 is 13 residues. Trimming removed 6 bases from V and 4 bases from J, with 9 bases in between. CDR3 nucleotide sequence: TGTGCTAGTGGCACAGGGATCACCGGGGAGCTGTTTTTT. Translation gives CASGTGITGELFF.

The V and J genes are TRBV28 and TRBJ1-4; D gene unclear. The length of the CDR3 is 14 residues. Germline CDR1 MDHEN, CDR2 SYDVKM. Trimming took off 1 base at V and 4 bases at J, with 7 bases between the two ends. The CDR3 sequence is CASSLYSLNEKLFF. The CDR3 region has the DNA TGTGCCAGCAGTTTATACAGCCTTAATGAAAAACTGTTTTTT.

A single count supports this clone. This chain connects TRBV27 to TRBJ2-1, with 8 nucleotides matching TRBD2. Losses at the gene ends were 5 bases for V and 9 bases for J; bases not matched to a gene: 3. The CDR3 spans 12 residues. Looked up from germline, CDR1 is MNHEY and CDR2 is SMNVEV (reference sequence). Here the CDR3 reads CASSRGRSEQFF. CDR3 in DNA: TGTGCCAGCAGTCGCGGGAGGAGTGAGCAGTTCTTC.

This clone was counted a single time. This chain uses TRBV7-8 with TRBJ1-1, with 7 bases identical to TRBD1. The CDR3 spans 16 residues. The V segment lost 6 bases and the J segment 0 bases; nucleotides outside the gene matches: 10. Per the germline V gene, CDR1 is SGHVS and CDR2 is FQNEAQ. The CDR3 nucleotides read TGTGCCAGCAGTCCCCCCGGGGGACAGTTGAACACTGAAGCTTTCTTT. Encoded protein: CASSPPGGQLNTEAFF.

This chain joins TRBV18 and TRBJ2-7; 9 positions agree with TRBD1. The CDR3 totals 13 residues. CDR1 and CDR2 (germline): KGHSH, LQKENI. Trimming took 4 bases from V and 6 from J; bases not matched to a gene: 4. CDR3 DNA sequence: TGTGCCAGCTCACTAGGACAGGGGAGCGAGCAGTACTTC. Translation gives CASSLGQGSEQYF.

The rearrangement uses TRBV29-1 and TRBJ1-6, with a possible D match to TRBD1 (6 bases). Germline CDR1 reads SQVTM; CDR2 reads ANQGSEA. The CDR3 consists of 12 residues. This chain's CDR3 is CSARQGNSPLHF. The DNA of the CDR3 is TGCAGTGCGAGGCAGGGGAATTCACCCCTCCACTTT.

The V and J genes are TRBV9 and TRBJ2-1; 7 nucleotides align to TRBD1. Trimming at V came to 0 bases and at J to 4 bases, leaving 10 bases not matched to a gene. Germline CDR1 SGDLS, CDR2 YYNGEE. The CDR3 is 17 amino acids. The CDR3 DNA is TGTGCCAGCAGCGTAGAAGCATACGGGACAGCTTACAATGAGCAGTTCTTC. Amino acid sequence: CASSVEAYGTAYNEQFF.

In its sample, this clone was seen once. V and J are TRBV7-9 and TRBJ2-7; D unclear. CDR3 size: 11 residues. V was pared by 5 bases and J by 3 bases, with 5 bases between. CDR1 and CDR2 from the germline V gene are SEHNR and FQNEAQ (reference sequence). CDR3 nucleotides: TGTGCCAGCAGCCCCAGCTACGAGCAGTACTTC. Translating it yields CASSPSYEQYF.

The genes are TRBV11-2 and TRBJ1-3, with D maybe TRBD1 (5 bases). CDR1 SGHAT and CDR2 FQNNGV come from the germline V gene. The CDR3 runs to 16 residues. The germline V and J ends were trimmed by 3 bases and 2 bases, with 14 bases remaining between them. Written as DNA, the CDR3 is TGTGCCAGCAGCTTTACCCTCGGGGGTACTGGAAACACCATATATTTT. Amino acids: CASSFTLGGTGNTIYF.

This clone was detected only a few times. The chain uses TRBV5-1 and TRBJ2-3; 8 bases map to TRBD1. Trimming took 1 base from V and 3 from J; bases not matched to a gene: 4. CDR3 length: 15 residues. CDR1 SGHRS and CDR2 YFSETQ come from the germline V gene. CDR3 DNA sequence: TGCGCCAGCAGCTTGCTAGGACAGGGTACAGATACGCAGTATTTT. Its protein is CASSLLGQGTDTQYF. The entire variable domain, with the rest obtained from reference TRBV5-1 and TRBJ2-3, is as follows: KAGVTQTPRYLIKTRGQQVTLSCSPISGHRSVSWYQQTPGQGLQFLFEYFSETQRNKGNFPGRFSGRQFSNSRSEMNVSTLELGDSALYLCASSLLGQGTDTQYFGPGTRLTVL.

The chain uses TRBV27 and TRBJ2-1; TRBD1 is a possible D gene (6 bases). Trimming took 2 bases from V and 6 from J, leaving 17 bases between them. The CDR3 has 16 residues. Germline CDR1 and CDR2: MNHEY and SMNVEV (reference sequence). This CDR3 reads CASSLIRETGFNEQFF. Written as DNA, the CDR3 is TGTGCCAGCAGTTTAATTCGCGAGACAGGTTTCAATGAGCAGTTCTTC.

This clone was found once. The chain uses TRBV24-1 and TRBJ1-2; D not resolved. V lost 0 bases, J lost 10 bases, and 5 bases lay in between. Looked up from germline, CDR1 is KGHDR and CDR2 is SFDVKD. The CDR3 consists of 11 residues. The CDR3 sequence: CATSDLGDYTF. The CDR3 region has the DNA TGTGCCACCAGTGATTTGGGAGACTACACCTTC.

This chain joins TRBV27 and TRBJ1-3, with D unresolved. The germline CDR1 and CDR2 sequences are MNHEY and SMNVEV (reference sequence). CDR3 length: 14 residues. V lost 2 bases and J 0 bases, leaving 5 bases between the germline ends. In nucleotides, the CDR3 is TGTGCCAGCAGTTTAAGCATCTCTGGAAACACCATATATTTT. This encodes CASSLSISGNTIYF.